These 32 T cell receptor beta chains were sequenced from one sample in a study of cytomegalovirus exposure and HLA in healthy donors. The PCR employed 60 Vbeta primers together with 13 Jbeta primers. Here immunoSEQ multiplex PCR was the method, and the copy in TCRdb shows in-frame clones only, minus some. Seen here are around 200,000 clones, 84% observed once, and the top ten hold roughly 1.2%. The sequencing sample was made of PBMCs. The receptors come from a girl between 2 and 10 years old in good health and CMV-seropositive.

The CDR3 protein is CASSGTSGDNEQFF. The CDR3 nucleotides are TGCGCCAGCAGCGGGACTAGCGGGGACAATGAGCAGTTCTTC. V is TRBV10-1 and J is TRBJ2-1; the match to TRBD2 covers 13 bases. J gave up 5 bases and V 6 bases, and 1 base lay outside the gene matches. The germline V gene has CDR1 WNHNN and CDR2 SYGVQD (reference sequence). This CDR3 region has 14 residues.

The genes are TRBV19 and TRBJ1-1; 7 positions agree with TRBD1. The germline V gene encodes CDR1 LNHDA and CDR2 SQIVND (reference sequence). Losses at the gene ends were 5 bases for V and 4 bases for J; bases not matched to a gene: 10. The CDR3 is 15 residues long. The DNA of the CDR3 is TGTGCCAGTAGTCCGTTCCAGACAGGGAGCACTGAAGCTTTCTTT. It yields the protein CASSPFQTGSTEAFF.

This sequence joins TRBV4-1 and TRBJ2-1; TRBD2 matches at 12 bases. The CDR3 spans 15 residues. Germline CDR1 and CDR2: MGHRA and YSYEKL. The J segment lost 6 bases and the V segment lost 6 bases, leaving 6 bases of the junction unmatched. This chain's CDR3 is CASRRLAGVPNEQFF. CDR3 in DNA: TGCGCCAGCAGACGACTAGCGGGAGTGCCCAATGAGCAGTTCTTC.

A few counts support this clone. The rearrangement uses TRBV13 and TRBJ2-2, with a weak D call TRBD1 (5 bases). V gave up 4 bases and J gave up 0 bases, with 15 bases separating them. The CDR3 is 17 residues long. Germline loops: CDR1 PRHDT, CDR2 FYEKMQ (reference sequence). CDR3 bases: TGTGCCAGCAGCTCCGTGCCCGACAGCTCGAACACCGGGGAGCTGTTTTTT. It codes for CASSSVPDSSNTGELFF.

The chain employs TRBV11-2 and TRBJ2-7; perhaps TRBD2 as D (6 bases). The V end was cut by 0 bases, the J end by 0 bases, with 6 bases between. The CDR3 is made up of 14 amino acids. CDR1 and CDR2 from the germline V gene are SGHAT and FQNNGV. This chain's CDR3 is CASSLDGSSYEQYF. The CDR3 bases are TGTGCCAGCAGCTTAGACGGGAGCTCCTACGAGCAGTACTTC.

This clone was recorded once. V and J are TRBV11-2 and TRBJ1-4; D not certain. Germline V gene data show CDR1 as SGHAT and CDR2 as FQNNGV. Trimming took off 5 bases at V and 2 bases at J, with 12 bases between the two ends. This CDR3 comprises 15 residues. CDR3 region: CASSLMVATNEKLFF. The CDR3 DNA is TGTGCCAGCAGCCTGATGGTTGCGACTAATGAAAAACTGTTTTTT.

V usage is TRBV5-4 and J usage is TRBJ2-3, with D possibly matching TRBD2 (5 bases). The germline V and J ends were trimmed by 2 bases and 4 bases, with 20 bases remaining between them. The CDR3 has 17 residues. Germline lookup yields CDR1 SGHNT and CDR2 YYREEE (reference sequence). The CDR3, as DNA: TGTGCCAGCAGCTTTTCGTACCTCCGTGAGGGCCCAGATACGCAGTATTTT. This sequence encodes CASSFSYLREGPDTQYF.

J is TRBJ1-4 and V is TRBV6-5; possibly TRBD1 for D (6 bases). There are 14 residues in the CDR3. V lost 2 bases, J lost 8 bases, and 12 bases lay in between. Germline assignment: CDR1 MNHEY and CDR2 SVGAGI. This CDR3 is CASSYQQGAEKLFF. DNA of the CDR3: TGTGCCAGCAGTTACCAACAGGGAGCGGAAAAACTGTTTTTT.

The rearrangement uses TRBV2 and TRBJ2-2, with 11 bases that match TRBD2. Per the germline V gene, CDR1 is SNHLY and CDR2 is FYNNEI. The ends lost 6 bases at V and 5 bases at J; junction bases unmatched: 5. The CDR3 is 15 residues long. DNA of the CDR3: TGTGCCAGCAGCCCACGACTAGCGGGGACCGGGGAGCTGTTTTTT. Its protein is CASSPRLAGTGELFF.

This rearrangement joins TRBV7-3 to TRBJ2-7; weak D call: TRBD2 (5 bases). Germline V lookup: CDR1 SGHTA, CDR2 FQGTGA. The CDR3 is 15 amino acids. Trimming removed 5 bases from V and 5 bases from J, with 19 bases in between. CDR3 sequence reads: CASSEGILPRDEQYF. For the CDR3, the DNA is TGTGCCAGCAGCGAGGGAATATTGCCCCGCGACGAGCAGTACTTC.

V and J are TRBV27 and TRBJ2-1, with 13 positions matching TRBD2. The CDR3 extends over 16 amino acids. Germline V gene sequence: CDR1 MNHEY, CDR2 SMNVEV (reference sequence). V trimming: 3 bases; J trimming: 8 bases; junction bases outside the gene matches: 7. Here the CDR3 DNA reads TGTGCCAGCAGTTTGAGACTAGCGGGGGGAAGGGATGAGCAGTTCTTC. Its translation: CASSLRLAGGRDEQFF.

The chain recombines TRBV27 with TRBJ1-5; possibly TRBD1 for D (6 bases). V lost 3 bases and J lost 7, with 16 bases in between. Germline lookup yields CDR1 MNHEY and CDR2 SMNVEV (reference sequence). The CDR3 sequence is 15 residues long. Written as DNA, the CDR3 is TGTGCCAGCAGTTTGCGGGGGGCGGTTCGGCAGCCCCAGCATTTT. Translating gives CASSLRGAVRQPQHF.

This clone was counted a few times. The chain links TRBV5-4 to TRBJ1-1; D is undetermined. V was clipped by 4 bases and J by 1 base, with 14 bases between them. Per the germline V gene, CDR1 is SGHNT and CDR2 is YYREEE (reference sequence). CDR3 length equals 15 residues. The CDR3 region has the DNA TGTGCCAGCAGCCTCCAGGTCCCCTCGAACACTGAAGCTTTCTTT. Amino acids: CASSLQVPSNTEAFF. Together with reference TRBV5-4 and TRBJ1-1, the CDR3 gives the full variable domain: ETGVTQSPTHLIKTRGQQVTLRCSSQSGHNTVSWYQQALGQGPQFIFQYYREEENGRGNFPPRFSGLQFPNYSSELNVNALELDDSALYLCASSLQVPSNTEAFFGQGTRLTVV.

V gene TRBV4-1 combines with J gene TRBJ2-7, with TRBD2 matching 11 bases. The V and J ends lost 4 bases and 3 bases, in that order; junction bases with no gene match: 8. From germline, CDR1 is MGHRA and CDR2 YSYEKL. This CDR3 spans 16 amino acids. The CDR3 sequence: CASSPPTSGRGYEQYF. CDR3 in DNA: TGCGCCAGCAGCCCTCCCACTAGCGGGAGAGGCTACGAGCAGTACTTC.

The CDR3 nucleotides read TGTGCCAGCAATATTGCGTTGGGGGCCGGGGAGACCCAGTACTTC. It encodes CASNIALGAGETQYF. V and J are TRBV2 and TRBJ2-5, with D tentatively TRBD1 (6 bases). The germline V gene has CDR1 SNHLY and CDR2 FYNNEI. The CDR3 runs to 15 residues. V was trimmed by 7 bases and J by 5 bases, leaving 20 bases between them.

V usage is TRBV29-1 and J usage is TRBJ2-7; TRBD1 might be the D (5 bases). Trimming stripped 4 bases from V and 6 bases from J, with 16 bases between. The CDR3 has 13 amino acids. The germline CDR1 and CDR2 sequences are SQVTM and ANQGSEA. CDR3: CSVGQGDPLEQYF. The DNA for the CDR3 is TGCAGCGTTGGGCAGGGTGATCCACTCGAGCAGTACTTC.

This chain links TRBV7-2 with TRBJ1-1; D might be TRBD1 (6 bases). With 4 bases removed from V and 3 bases from J, the gap between germline ends came to 21 bases. Germline CDR1 is SGHTA and CDR2 is FQGNSA. The CDR3 extends over 17 amino acids. As DNA, the CDR3 is TGTGCCAGCAGCTCAATCCATACAGGGTTCTGGGACACTGAAGCTTTCTTT. This codes for CASSSIHTGFWDTEAFF.

The rearrangement uses TRBV6-1 and TRBJ1-3, with 7 bases matching TRBD1. V was pared by 7 bases and J by 8 bases, with 14 bases of the junction left unmatched. The CDR3 totals 15 residues. In germline, CDR1 is MNHNS, CDR2 SASEGT. CDR3 protein: CASIAPGGFADTIYF. DNA of the CDR3: TGTGCCAGCATTGCACCAGGGGGTTTTGCGGACACCATATATTTT.

J is TRBJ2-3 and V is TRBV5-1; 10 nucleotides line up with TRBD2. Germline V CDR1 and CDR2: SGHRS, YFSETQ. The CDR3 length is 16 residues. Trimming took 1 base from V and 3 from J; bases not matched to a gene: 5. The CDR3 DNA reads TGCGCCAGCAGCTTGAAAGCGGGGGGGTATACAGATACGCAGTATTTT. This sequence encodes CASSLKAGGYTDTQYF.

This sequence joins TRBV30 and TRBJ1-5; TRBD1 aligns across 8 bases. There are 18 residues in the CDR3. Germline values: CDR1 GTSNPN, CDR2 SVGIG (reference sequence). V gave up 4 bases and J gave up 0 bases; unmatched junction bases: 14. The CDR3 nucleotides read TGTGCCTGGACCCTCGGGACAGGTTATTATGATAGCAATCAGCCCCAGCATTTT. Protein product: CAWTLGTGYYDSNQPQHF.

The V and J genes are TRBV29-1 and TRBJ1-2; no clear D. Looked up from germline, CDR1 is SQVTM and CDR2 is ANQGSEA. The CDR3 covers 10 residues. Trimming left V 7 bases short and J 11 bases short, with 14 bases between. CDR3 loop: CSAAASVYTF. CDR3 sequence (DNA): TGCAGCGCTGCGGCGTCGGTGTACACCTTC.

The chain couples TRBV7-9 to TRBJ1-2; a possible D gene is TRBD1 (5 bases). Germline assignment: CDR1 SEHNR and CDR2 FQNEAQ (reference sequence). The CDR3 totals 15 residues. With 5 bases removed from V and 4 bases from J, the gap between germline ends came to 17 bases. The CDR3 region has the DNA TGTGCCAGCAGCCCCTGGCCCAGGGATGGCTATGGCTACACCTTC. It specifies CASSPWPRDGYGYTF.

This chain connects TRBV7-3 to TRBJ1-2; D is unclear. Germline CDR1 reads SGHTA; CDR2 reads FQGTGA. The V end lost 2 bases, the J end lost 4 bases, and 17 bases lay between the germline ends. The CDR3 contains 16 residues. This CDR3 reads CASSLLGNRGLYGYTF. CDR3 nucleotides: TGTGCCAGCAGCTTACTTGGTAACCGGGGTCTCTATGGCTACACCTTC.

This rearrangement joins TRBV30 to TRBJ2-7; 8 positions match TRBD2. This CDR3 comprises 14 residues. CDR1 is GTSNPN, CDR2 SVGIG, per germline (reference sequence). J gave up 4 bases and V 4 bases, and 9 bases lay outside the gene matches. CDR3 sequence (DNA): TGTGCCTGGAACCCTAGCGGGTCCGGGTACGAGCAGTACTTC. Its protein product is CAWNPSGSGYEQYF. Using reference TRBV30 and TRBJ2-7 for the parts outside the CDR3, the full variable domain is SQTIHQWPATLVQPVGSPLSLECTVEGTSNPNLYWYRQAAGRGLQLLFYSVGIGQISSEVPQNLSASRPQDRQFILSSKKLLLSDSGFYLCAWNPSGSGYEQYFGPGTRLTVT.

V usage is TRBV15 and J usage is TRBJ1-2; tentative D call: TRBD1 (6 bases). V lost 3 bases, J lost 5 bases, and 13 bases lay in between. The CDR3 spans 14 residues. The germline V gene has CDR1 LNHNV and CDR2 YYDKDF (reference sequence). The CDR3 DNA follows: TGTGCCACCAGCAGTAACAGGGTTTCGTATGGCTACACCTTC. Protein sequence: CATSSNRVSYGYTF. The full variable domain, rest sourced from reference TRBV15 and TRBJ1-2, is DAMVIQNPRYQVTQFGKPVTLSCSQTLNHNVMYWYQQKSSQAPKLLFHYYDKDFNNEADTPDNFQSRRPNTSFCFLDIRSPGLGDTAMYLCATSSNRVSYGYTFGSGTRLTVV.

This clone was recorded once. The chain uses TRBV27 and TRBJ2-2; TRBD2 matches 8 bases. Per the germline V gene, CDR1 is MNHEY and CDR2 is SMNVEV (reference sequence). The CDR3 is 17 amino acids. V shed 8 bases, J shed 3 bases, and the junction held 14 bases outside the gene matches. CDR3 nucleotides: TGTGCCAGCTACAGCAGGCCCAGCGGGAGTCACACCGGGGAGCTGTTTTTT. It specifies CASYSRPSGSHTGELFF.

The chain joins TRBV11-2 to TRBJ2-7; a possible D gene is TRBD1 (5 bases). The germline V gene encodes CDR1 SGHAT and CDR2 FQNNGV. V shed 5 bases and J shed 4 bases, with 18 bases lying between them. The CDR3 consists of 15 residues. The CDR3 here is CASSLLDLDRYEQYF. DNA for the CDR3: TGTGCCAGCAGCCTACTTGATCTAGACAGATACGAGCAGTACTTC.

The rearrangement joins TRBV4-2 to TRBJ2-7; 8 nucleotides align to TRBD2. V shed 6 bases and J 4 bases; nucleotides not matched to a gene: 5. CDR1 and CDR2 (germline): LGHNA, YNFKEQ. CDR3 size: 13 residues. The CDR3 loop reads CASRAGVGYEQYF. The DNA for the CDR3 is TGTGCCAGCAGAGCGGGAGTTGGGTACGAGCAGTACTTC.

This chain joins TRBV5-1 and TRBJ1-1; a weak D match, TRBD1 (5 bases). V lost 3 bases to trimming and J lost 7 bases, with 13 bases between them. The CDR3 runs to 13 residues. The germline V gene encodes CDR1 SGHRS and CDR2 YFSETQ. Here the CDR3 reads CASSSQGNFEAFF. The CDR3 coding sequence is TGCGCCAGCAGCTCTCAGGGTAACTTTGAAGCTTTCTTT.

In the case of this clone: An end of the junction does not agree with germline; a read error may underlie this. The chain couples TRBV6-1 to TRBJ1-1; possible D gene TRBD1, 5 bases. The germline CDR1 and CDR2 sequences are MNHNS and SASEGT. CDR3 length: 9 amino acids. CDR3 DNA sequence: TGTGCCAGCAGTTGGGAGGACACCTTT. It codes for CASSWEDTF.

The rearrangement uses TRBV6-1 and TRBJ1-5; D uncertain. The germline V and J ends were trimmed by 2 bases and 2 bases, with 4 bases remaining between them. The CDR3 has 13 amino acids. The germline gives CDR1 MNHNS, CDR2 SASEGT. The CDR3 nucleotides read TGTGCCAGCAGTGAATCGGGCAATCAGCCCCAGCATTTT. Protein product: CASSESGNQPQHF.

This rearrangement joins TRBV9 to TRBJ1-2, with D tentatively TRBD1 (6 bases). Trimming shortened V by 3 bases and J by 8 bases, and 14 bases separated the two germline ends. The length of the CDR3 is 13 residues. The germline V gene has CDR1 SGDLS and CDR2 YYNGEE. Here the CDR3 DNA reads TGTGCCAGCAGCGCCCTCAGGGGCTGGGGCTACACCTTC. Residues: CASSALRGWGYTF.